This TCR beta chain was documented in a study of blood T cell repertoires in COVID-19. This CDR3 has 13 residues. Between the trimmed V and J ends, which lost 5 bases and 0 bases, there was a span of 7 bases. The germline V gene has CDR1 LNHDA and CDR2 SQIVND (reference sequence). In the original workflow: Estimation of nucleated cell counts was performed using reference gene primer amplification. Only in-frame clones appear in the TCRdb table, and some are missing; sequencing was by immunoSEQ multiplex PCR. V and J calls and clone size follow that table, whereas D and trimming were derived from the DNA. The table has under 200,000 clones, around nine tenths seen once; the top ten hold over 3.5%.

The sample consisted of peripheral blood. J is TRBJ1-2 and V is TRBV19; no definite D call. The TCR originated in a young man with active or convalescent COVID-19. The DNA for the CDR3 is TGTGCCAGTAGTTCGGCGGCTAACTATGGCTACACCTTC. Translation: CASSSAANYGYTF.